The rows below give T cell receptor beta chains drawn from one sample of a study of T-cell memory formation after mild COVID-19. Via MiXCR, TCRdb re-called the 5' RACE reads, giving one row per CDR3 protein. The data show about 270,000 distinct CDR3 sequences, 15% to 19% seen once. Sequenced sample: PBMCs or a T cell subset sorted from them (not recorded which). The receptors were gathered from an adult woman who had mild COVID-19 (a few samples of this study predate the infection). Cell type and time point are not known. The CDR3 runs from the conserved cysteine through the conserved F or W. The D gene is left open where the match is weak. Clone size is not always given. Where it is, it says once, few, many or a class for expanded clones.

TRBJ1-6 TRBV25-1 . . TGTGCCAGCAGTCGCATGATTGCAGGGAGCTCCTATAATTCACCCCTCCACTTT CASSRMIAGSSYNSPLHF
TRBJ1-2 TRBV14 . . TGTGCCAGCAGCCAAGGCAGCATCAACTATGGCTACACCTTC CASSQGSINYGYTF
TRBJ2-7 TRBV5-1 . . TGCGCCAGCAGCTTGACGTCCCTCAACTACGAGCAGTACTTC CASSLTSLNYEQYF
TRBJ2-7 TRBV3-1 TRBD2 many TGTGCCAGCAGCCAAGTTCGGCTAGCGGGAGCCGACGAGCAGTACTTC CASSQVRLAGADEQYF
TRBJ2-3 TRBV27 . . TGTGCCAGCAGTTACCTTCGACAGGGCACAGATACGCAGTATTTT CASSYLRQGTDTQYF
TRBJ2-1 TRBV29-1 . . TGCAGCGTTGAACCCCCCGGGAATCTTTACAATGAGCAGTTCTTC CSVEPPGNLYNEQFF
TRBJ1-2 TRBV5-6 TRBD1 . TGTGCCAGCAGCCGGACAGGGGCTGAGGGGGGCTACACCTTC CASSRTGAEGGYTF
TRBJ2-4 TRBV2 . . TGTGCCAGCAGTGGGGGGCGAGACAAAAACATTCAGTACTTC CASSGGRDKNIQYF
TRBJ2-1 TRBV5-1 TRBD2 few TGCGCCAGCAGCTTGGCCATTGGGGGAGGGCCGGGTAATGAGCAGTTCTTC CASSLAIGGGPGNEQFF
TRBJ2-4 TRBV28 TRBD2 few TGTGCGGGACGGGGCGGGGGAGCCAAAAACATTCAGTACTTC CAGRGGGAKNIQYF
TRBJ2-1 TRBV5-1 . . TGCGCCAGCAGCCTGGGACTCCCGGAGGCTGAGCAGTTCTTC CASSLGLPEAEQFF
TRBJ2-3 TRBV20-1 . . TGCAGTGATAGACCGCGGGACCGCCGGGATCTCAGCACAGATACGCAGTATTTT CSDRPRDRRDLSTDTQYF